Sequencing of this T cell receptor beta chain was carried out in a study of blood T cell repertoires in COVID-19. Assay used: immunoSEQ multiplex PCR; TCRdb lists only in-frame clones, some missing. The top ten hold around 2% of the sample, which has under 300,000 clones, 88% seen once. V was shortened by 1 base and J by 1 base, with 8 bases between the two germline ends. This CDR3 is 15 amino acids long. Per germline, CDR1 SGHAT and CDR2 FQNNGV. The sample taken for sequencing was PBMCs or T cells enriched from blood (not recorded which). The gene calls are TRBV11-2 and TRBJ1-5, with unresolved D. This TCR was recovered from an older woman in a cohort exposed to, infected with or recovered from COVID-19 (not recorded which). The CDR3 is CASSLGQASNQPQHF. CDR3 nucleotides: TGTGCCAGCAGCTTAGGGCAGGCGAGCAATCAGCCCCAGCATTTT.